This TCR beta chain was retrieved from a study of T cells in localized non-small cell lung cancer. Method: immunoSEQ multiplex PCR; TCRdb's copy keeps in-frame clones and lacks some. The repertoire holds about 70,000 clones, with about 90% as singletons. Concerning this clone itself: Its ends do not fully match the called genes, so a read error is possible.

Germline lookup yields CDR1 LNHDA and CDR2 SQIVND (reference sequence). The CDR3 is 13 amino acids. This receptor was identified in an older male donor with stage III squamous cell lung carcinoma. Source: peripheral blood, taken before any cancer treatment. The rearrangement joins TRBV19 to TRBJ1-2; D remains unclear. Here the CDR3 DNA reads TGTGCCAGTAGCCCCGACTTGAACTCTGGCTACACCTTC. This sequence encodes CASSPDLNSGYTF.